A selection of T cell receptor beta chains follows, all from one sample in a study of graft-versus-host responses after intestinal transplantation. These receptors' antigens are unknown. Some clones are missing from TCRdb's copy, which holds only in-frame ones; the method was immunoSEQ multiplex PCR. The sample lists tens of thousands of clones; more than 90% were seen once. Sequencing was performed on unstimulated CD4+ T cells sorted from spleen or lymph node cells, taken before intestinal transplant. All receptors come from a human donor who received an intestinal transplant. The CDR3 runs from the conserved cysteine through the conserved F or W. The D gene is left open where the match is weak. The listing skips clone size in some rows; elsewhere it reads once, few, many or a size class.

>-|TRBJ2-5|-|TRBV20-1
CSVREETQYF
TGCAGTGTGAGGGAAGAGACCCAGTACTTC
>-|TRBJ1-4|-|TRBV5-1
CASSLDRRSPTNEKLFF
TGCGCCAGCAGCTTGGATCGCAGATCCCCAACTAATGAAAAACTGTTTTTT
>-|TRBJ1-3|-|TRBV5-8
CASTPGAGTNTIYF
TGTGCCAGCACCCCCGGCGCTGGGACTAACACCATATATTTT
>TRBD1|TRBJ1-2|once|TRBV7-2
CASSKPGQDNYGYTF
TGTGCCAGCAGCAAACCGGGACAGGATAACTATGGCTACACCTTC
>TRBD2|TRBJ2-1|-|TRBV6-1
CASRASGSSYNEQFF
TGTGCCAGCAGGGCTAGCGGAAGCTCCTACAATGAGCAGTTCTTC
>TRBD1|TRBJ1-4|-|TRBV28
CASRTGIGVVGEKLFF
TGTGCCAGCAGGACAGGGATCGGCGTGGTTGGTGAAAAACTGTTTTTT
>TRBD1|TRBJ1-1|-|TRBV7-9
CASSFLTGGLNTEAFF
TGTGCCAGCAGCTTCTTAACAGGGGGCCTGAACACTGAAGCTTTCTTT
>-|TRBJ2-7|-|TRBV6-5
CASSYSRLGNEQYF
TGTGCCAGCAGTTACTCGAGATTAGGGAACGAGCAGTACTTC
>-|TRBJ1-1|-|TRBV27
CASSLQGKVTEAFF
TGTGCCAGCAGTTTACAGGGGAAAGTGACTGAAGCTTTCTTT
>TRBD2|TRBJ2-5|-|TRBV7-8
CASSTRTSGSETQYF
TGTGCCAGCAGCACCCGGACTAGCGGGAGCGAGACCCAGTACTTC
>-|TRBJ1-6|-|TRBV4-1
CASSQGAGRNNSPLHF
TGCGCCAGCAGCCAAGGGGCCGGACGGAATAATTCACCCCTCCACTTT
>TRBD1|TRBJ2-7|-|TRBV15
CATSRQGAGEQYF
TGTGCCACCAGCAGACAGGGGGCAGGCGAGCAGTACTTC
>-|TRBJ2-1|-|TRBV28
CASSRPRTYNEQFF
TGTGCCAGCAGTCGTCCGAGAACCTACAATGAGCAGTTCTTC
>-|TRBJ2-7|-|TRBV19
CASSTRPPGLNYEQYF
TGTGCCAGTAGTACCCGGCCTCCGGGACTGAACTACGAGCAGTACTTC
>-|TRBJ1-3|-|TRBV5-6
CASSLRTVYTIYF
TGTGCCAGCAGCTTGCGGACAGTCTACACCATATATTTT
>-|TRBJ2-3|-|TRBV5-1
CASSVSPTGSNTQYF
TGCGCCAGCAGCGTATCCCCCACGGGATCCAATACGCAGTATTTT
>TRBD1|TRBJ2-2|few|TRBV10-2
CASSETQGVGELFF
TGCGCCAGCAGTGAAACCCAGGGGGTCGGGGAGCTGTTTTTT
>TRBD2|TRBJ2-1|-|TRBV14
CASSQEWNSGASGLNEQFF
TGTGCCAGCAGCCAAGAATGGAATTCCGGGGCTAGCGGGCTCAATGAGCAGTTCTTC
>TRBD2|TRBJ2-1|-|TRBV15
CATSLGGGRAYNEQFF
TGTGCCACCAGCCTTGGGGGAGGGAGGGCCTACAATGAGCAGTTCTTC
>TRBD1|TRBJ1-2|-|TRBV2
CASRPGQGNYGYTF
TGTGCCAGCAGGCCGGGACAGGGAAACTATGGCTACACCTTC
>-|TRBJ2-2|-|TRBV28
CASSRTSRTGELFF
TGTGCCAGCAGTCGGACATCCCGCACCGGGGAGCTGTTTTTT
>-|TRBJ1-4|-|TRBV5-1
CASSLVSGSNEKLFF
TGCGCCAGCAGCTTGGTGTCGGGGTCTAATGAAAAACTGTTTTTT
>TRBD1|TRBJ1-1|-|TRBV29-1
CSVDRGLNTEAFF
TGCAGCGTTGACAGGGGGCTGAACACTGAAGCTTTCTTT
>-|TRBJ1-1|-|TRBV10-1
CASSPDSLSTEAFF
TGCGCCAGCAGCCCGGACAGTCTGAGCACTGAAGCTTTCTTT
>TRBD1|TRBJ2-7|-|TRBV27
CASSRTGPYEQYF
TGTGCCAGCAGTAGGACAGGGCCCTACGAGCAGTACTTC
>-|TRBJ2-1|once|TRBV6-1
CASSDVGGSYNEQFF
TGTGCCAGCAGTGATGTGGGGGGCTCCTACAATGAGCAGTTCTTC
>TRBD1|TRBJ2-1|-|TRBV19
CASSIDTRRGLQNEQFF
TGTGCCAGTAGTATAGATACCCGCAGGGGGCTACAGAATGAGCAGTTCTTC
>TRBD1|TRBJ2-3|-|TRBV19
CASSSRTGSATDTQYF
TGTGCCAGTAGTTCGCGGACAGGGTCGGCCACAGATACGCAGTATTTT
>TRBD2|TRBJ2-1|-|TRBV27
CASSIRAGGYYNEQFF
TGTGCCAGCAGTATCAGAGCGGGAGGATACTACAATGAGCAGTTCTTC
>-|TRBJ2-2|-|TRBV2
CASSESGWNTGELFF
TGTGCCAGCAGTGAATCTGGGTGGAACACCGGGGAGCTGTTTTTT
>-|TRBJ1-6|-|TRBV25-1
CASSASGYPTLHF
TGTGCCAGCAGTGCGTCAGGGTACCCCACCCTCCACTTT
>TRBD2|TRBJ2-5|-|TRBV7-2
CASSLVASGQETQYF
TGTGCCAGCAGCTTAGTTGCTAGCGGCCAAGAGACCCAGTACTTC
>TRBD1|TRBJ2-2|-|TRBV18
CASSLGTGTAGELFF
TGTGCCAGCTCACTTGGGACAGGGACGGCCGGGGAGCTGTTTTTT
>TRBD2|TRBJ2-7|once|TRBV6-5
CASSLLAGDSYEQYF
TGTGCCAGCAGTTTACTAGCGGGGGACTCCTACGAGCAGTACTTC
>TRBD2|TRBJ2-5|-|TRBV7-9
CASSPPGLAGGETQYF
TGTGCCAGCAGCCCCCCCGGTCTAGCGGGAGGGGAGACCCAGTACTTC
>-|TRBJ2-7|once|TRBV5-4
CASSLGQLSIYEQYF
TGTGCCAGCAGCTTGGGACAGTTATCTATCTACGAGCAGTACTTC
>-|TRBJ2-2|-|TRBV5-1
CASSLVIGTGELFF
TGCGCCAGCAGCTTGGTCATAGGAACAGGGGAGCTGTTTTTT
>-|TRBJ2-5|-|TRBV5-1
CASSLAPGGLETQYF
TGCGCCAGCAGCTTGGCCCCAGGAGGTTTAGAGACCCAGTACTTC
>TRBD2|TRBJ2-1|-|TRBV9
CASSSGTSGISSYNEQFF
TGTGCCAGCAGCTCAGGGACTAGCGGGATCAGCTCCTACAATGAGCAGTTCTTC
>-|TRBJ1-5|-|TRBV11-3
CASSLARGGKQPQHF
TGTGCCAGCAGCTTAGCGCGGGGAGGCAAGCAGCCCCAGCATTTT
>-|TRBJ2-7|-|TRBV5-1
CASSLAAGLSLYEQYF
TGCGCCAGCAGCTTGGCCGCGGGTTTGAGTCTGTACGAGCAGTACTTC
>TRBD1|TRBJ1-1|-|TRBV29-1
CSSTGTGYTEAFF
TGCAGCTCCACCGGGACAGGCTACACTGAAGCTTTCTTT
>-|TRBJ1-5|-|TRBV6-6
CASSGYQPQHF
TGTGCCAGCAGTGGATACCAGCCCCAGCATTTT
>TRBD2|TRBJ2-2|-|TRBV6-5
CASSYGEGIRTGELFF
TGTGCCAGCAGTTACGGGGAGGGGATTAGGACCGGGGAGCTGTTTTTT
>-|TRBJ2-5|once|TRBV7-7
CASSLRADLPETQYF
TGTGCCAGCAGCTTAAGGGCGGACCTCCCAGAGACCCAGTACTTC
>TRBD1|TRBJ2-7|-|TRBV28
CASLGQGRYEQYF
TGTGCCAGTCTAGGACAGGGTCGATACGAGCAGTACTTC
>-|TRBJ2-7|-|TRBV25-1
CASSELGPPYEQYF
TGTGCCAGCAGTGAATTGGGGCCCCCCTACGAGCAGTACTTC
>-|TRBJ2-2|-|TRBV27
CASSPQGFISAGELFF
TGTGCCAGCAGTCCCCAGGGGTTTATTAGTGCCGGGGAGCTGTTTTTT
>-|TRBJ2-3|-|TRBV27
CASSPKGADTQYF
TGTGCCAGCAGTCCTAAAGGGGCAGATACGCAGTATTTT
>-|TRBJ1-4|few|TRBV2
CASRHTEKLFF
TGTGCCAGCAGGCACACTGAAAAACTGTTTTTT
>-|TRBJ1-1|-|TRBV6-1
CASSRGPTEAFF
TGTGCCAGCAGTAGAGGACCCACTGAAGCTTTCTTT
>TRBD1|TRBJ2-7|-|TRBV29-1
CSVLLWTGFYEQYF
TGCAGCGTTCTCCTGTGGACAGGGTTCTACGAGCAGTACTTC
>TRBD2|TRBJ2-1|-|TRBV6-5
CASRGLASNNEQFF
TGTGCCAGCAGGGGACTAGCCTCCAACAATGAGCAGTTCTTC